This T cell receptor beta chain was obtained from a study of cytomegalovirus exposure and HLA in healthy donors. Study details: A prior study identified just under 120 million unique TCR beta sequences from 180 million or so T cells.

Study-wide results and caveats: Highly shared variants forming one cluster were likely a sequencing artifact. Being indistinguishable, some V segments were excluded, TRBV6-2 and TRBV6-3 among them. Later analysis revealed greater clonal expansion in HLA-associated TCR beta chains than in equally common others.

A word on this clone: Its cognate antigen is unknown.

A multiplex PCR was run with 60 Vbeta primers and 13 Jbeta primers. Libraries were prepared by immunoSEQ multiplex PCR; TCRdb keeps only in-frame clonotypes and omits some of them. The sample lists about 130,000 clones, approximately 84% seen once, with 1.5% in the top ten. Germline assignment: CDR1 SNHLY and CDR2 FYNNEI. V was shortened by 10 bases and J by 1 base, with 8 bases between the two germline ends. There are 11 residues in the CDR3. What was sequenced was PBMCs. This receptor was identified in a woman aged 18 to 35 in good health and CMV-seronegative. The chain recombines TRBV2 with TRBJ2-7; unclear D gene. The chain's CDR3 is CATAWSYEQYF. CDR3 sequence (DNA): TGTGCCACCGCGTGGTCCTACGAGCAGTACTTC.